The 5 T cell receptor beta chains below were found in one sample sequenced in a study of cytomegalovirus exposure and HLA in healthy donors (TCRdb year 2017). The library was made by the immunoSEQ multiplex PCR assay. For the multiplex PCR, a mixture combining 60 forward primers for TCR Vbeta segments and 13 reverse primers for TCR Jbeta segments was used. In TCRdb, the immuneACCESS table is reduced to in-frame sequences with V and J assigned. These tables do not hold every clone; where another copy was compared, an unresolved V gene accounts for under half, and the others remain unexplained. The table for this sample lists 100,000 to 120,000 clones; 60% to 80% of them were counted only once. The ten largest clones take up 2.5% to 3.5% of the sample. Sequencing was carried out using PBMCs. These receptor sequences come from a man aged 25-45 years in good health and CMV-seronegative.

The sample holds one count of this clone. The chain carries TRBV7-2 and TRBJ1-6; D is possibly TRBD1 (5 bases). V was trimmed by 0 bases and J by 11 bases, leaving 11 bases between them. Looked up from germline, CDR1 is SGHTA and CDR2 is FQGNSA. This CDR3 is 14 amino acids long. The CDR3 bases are TGTGCCAGCAGCTTAGCCGGGACTGCTCCACCCCTCCACTTT. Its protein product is CASSLAGTAPPLHF.

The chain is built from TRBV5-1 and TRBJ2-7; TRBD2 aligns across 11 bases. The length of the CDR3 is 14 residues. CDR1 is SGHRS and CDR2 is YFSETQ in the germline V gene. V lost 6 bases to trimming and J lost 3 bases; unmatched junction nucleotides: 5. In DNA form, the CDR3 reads TGCGCCAGCAAACGACTAGCGGGGAACTACGAGCAGTACTTC. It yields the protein CASKRLAGNYEQYF.

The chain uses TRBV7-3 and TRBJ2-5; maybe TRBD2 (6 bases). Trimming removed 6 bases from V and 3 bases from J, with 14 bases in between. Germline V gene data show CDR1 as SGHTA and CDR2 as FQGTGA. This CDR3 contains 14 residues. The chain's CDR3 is CASSGTGGEETQYF. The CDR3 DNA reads TGTGCCAGCAGTGGAACCGGAGGGGAAGAGACCCAGTACTTC. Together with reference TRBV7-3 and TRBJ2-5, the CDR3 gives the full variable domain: GAGVSQTPSNKVTEKGKYVELRCDPISGHTALYWYRQSLGQGPEFLIYFQGTGAADDSGLPNDRFFAVRPEGSVSTLKIQRTERGDSAVYLCASSGTGGEETQYFGPGTRLLVL.

CDR3 sequence (DNA): TGTGCCAGCAGCTCCGGAGACAGGGGCCCATCCTTGGGAGGTGAAGCTTTCTTT. Translation gives CASSSGDRGPSLGGEAFF. The J gene is TRBJ1-1, the V gene TRBV7-9, with 8 bases that match TRBD1. V shed 4 bases, J shed 7 bases, and the junction held 20 bases outside the gene matches. The CDR3 loop spans 18 amino acids. Germline lookup yields CDR1 SEHNR and CDR2 FQNEAQ (reference sequence).

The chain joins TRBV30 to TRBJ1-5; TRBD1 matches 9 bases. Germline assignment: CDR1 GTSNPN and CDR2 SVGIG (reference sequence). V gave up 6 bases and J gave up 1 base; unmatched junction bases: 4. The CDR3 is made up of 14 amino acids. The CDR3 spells CACQGTGSNQPQHF. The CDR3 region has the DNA TGTGCCTGCCAAGGGACAGGGAGCAATCAGCCCCAGCATTTT. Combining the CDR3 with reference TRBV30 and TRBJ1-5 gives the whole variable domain SQTIHQWPATLVQPVGSPLSLECTVEGTSNPNLYWYRQAAGRGLQLLFYSVGIGQISSEVPQNLSASRPQDRQFILSSKKLLLSDSGFYLCACQGTGSNQPQHFGDGTRLSIL.